This T cell receptor beta chain was found in a study of T cells in Graves' hyperthyroidism and ophthalmopathy. On the study more broadly: It was at initial diagnosis, before any treatment, that peripheral blood was collected.

The source material, RNA transcripts, was used to amplify TCR beta CDR3 regions. The HTBI primer set served for first-round RT-PCR of the TCR CDR3. TCRdb fed the multiplex PCR reads into MiXCR, producing one record per CDR3 protein. The table includes over 550,000 distinct CDR3 sequences, roughly 17% detected once. This clonotype has only a few counts. Lactation, pregnancy, other autoimmune disease or uncontrolled infection excluded patients. Clinical symptoms, serum thyroxine and TRAb, thyroid ultrasound and orbital computed tomography together formed the diagnostic basis. The material sequenced was blood. The sequence was obtained from a young woman with Graves' hyperthyroidism.

The CDR3 loop reads CASSLWVTQIEAFF. The CDR3 DNA sequence: TGTGCCAGCAGCTTATGGGTCACACAGATTGAAGCTTTCTTT. The rearrangement joins TRBV5-5 to TRBJ1-1; no clear D gene. Germline CDR1 and CDR2: SGHKS and YYEKEE (reference sequence). Trimming took 2 bases from V and 7 from J, leaving 15 bases between them. The CDR3 covers 14 residues. Supplemented by reference TRBV5-5 and TRBJ1-1, the full variable domain reads DAGVTQSPTHLIKTRGQQVTLRCSPISGHKSVSWYQQVLGQGPQFIFQYYEKEERGRGNFPDRFSARQFPNYSSELNVNALLLGDSALYLCASSLWVTQIEAFFGQGTRLTVV.